These T cell receptor beta chains were read from a single sample in a study of blood T cell repertoires in COVID-19. Generated by immunoSEQ multiplex PCR, the TCRdb table keeps only in-frame clones and is missing some. This repertoire shows 250,000 to 350,000 clones, about four fifths found once; its top ten account for 1.4% to 1.5%. The sequenced sample consisted of peripheral blood. The receptor source for this set is a human donor with COVID-19, enrolled during active disease. The donor label of this sample is uncertain. Both conserved end residues are part of each CDR3. The order of the fields is D gene, J gene, clone size, V gene, CDR3 DNA, CDR3 protein. The D gene is left open where the match is weak. Clone size is shown for a subset of rows, as once, few, many or a class of expanded clone.

.,TRBJ1-5,.,TRBV7-9,TGTGCCAGCAGCGCAGGGGATCAGCCCCAGCATTTT,CASSAGDQPQHF
.,TRBJ1-3,.,TRBV10-3,TGTGCCATCAGTGAGTCCTTTGGAGAATTGTCTGGAAACACCATATATTTT,CAISESFGELSGNTIYF
TRBD2,TRBJ2-7,.,TRBV10-1,TGCGCCAGCAGTGCCGGGACTAGCTACGACGAGCAGTACTTC,CASSAGTSYDEQYF
TRBD1,TRBJ2-7,.,TRBV7-8,TGTGCCAGCAGTTTAGGGGACAGGTGGTCCTACGAGCAGTACTTC,CASSLGDRWSYEQYF
.,TRBJ1-1,few,TRBV18,TGTGCCAGCTCACAGCTTCCGGTACCCACTGAAGCTTTCTTT,CASSQLPVPTEAFF
TRBD2,TRBJ2-3,.,TRBV7-8,TGTGCCAGCAGCCGAGGACTAGATCCAGATACGCAGTATTTT,CASSRGLDPDTQYF
TRBD2,TRBJ2-3,.,TRBV7-2,TGTGCCAGCAGCTCCCGAGTGACTAGCGGACGTTCAGATACGCAGTATTTT,CASSSRVTSGRSDTQYF
TRBD1,TRBJ1-3,.,TRBV6-2/TRBV6-3,TGTGCCAGCAGTTACTCGGTTCGGGACAGGGTTGATCGAAGAAACACCATATATTTT,CASSYSVRDRVDRRNTIYF
.,TRBJ1-5,.,TRBV30,TGTGCCTGGAGTGTATCGGTGGGGGGTTTCAATCAGCCCCAGCATTTT,CAWSVSVGGFNQPQHF
.,TRBJ2-2,.,TRBV5-1,TGCGCCAGCAGCTTGAGCCAGAACACCGGGGAGCTGTTTTTT,CASSLSQNTGELFF
TRBD1,TRBJ2-7,.,TRBV19,TGTGCCAGTAGTGCACCGGGACAGGCGGAATACGAGCAGTACTTC,CASSAPGQAEYEQYF
.,TRBJ2-7,few,TRBV30,TGTGCCTGGAGTATAAACTACGAGCAGTACTTC,CAWSINYEQYF
.,TRBJ1-1,.,TRBV6-5,TGTGCCAGCAGTTCCCGGCAGGGGAGCACTGAAGCTTTCTTT,CASSSRQGSTEAFF
.,TRBJ2-5,.,TRBV19,TGTGCCAGTAGTATTCAGAACCAAGAGACCCAGTACTTC,CASSIQNQETQYF
.,TRBJ1-1,.,TRBV18,TGTGCCAGCTCACCATATAGTAACCCTAGAAGTAGTGAAGCTTTCTTT,CASSPYSNPRSSEAFF
.,TRBJ2-7,.,TRBV11-3,TGTGCCAGCAGCTTAGGTCAGGGGTTTCACGAGCAGTACTTC,CASSLGQGFHEQYF
.,TRBJ1-1,.,TRBV7-3,TGTGCCAGCAGCTTAAACGCAGGGGCGAACACTGAAGCTTTCTTT,CASSLNAGANTEAFF
.,TRBJ1-1,.,TRBV7-9,TGTGCCAGCAGCCCCCAGGGGTCAAGTCGACAAGCTTTCTTT,CASSPQGSSRQAFF
TRBD1,TRBJ1-1,few,TRBV28,TGTGCCAGCAGTCCCGGGACAGGTCCCATGAACACTGAAGCTTTCTTT,CASSPGTGPMNTEAFF
TRBD1,TRBJ1-4,.,TRBV7-2,TGTGCCAGCAGCTTAAGGTGGGACAGGGGAGAAAAACTGTTTTTT,CASSLRWDRGEKLFF
TRBD2,TRBJ2-5,.,TRBV9,TGTGCCAGCAGCGCCCCCGGGACTAGCGTAGAGACCCAGTACTTC,CASSAPGTSVETQYF
.,TRBJ1-5,.,TRBV28,TGTGCCAGCAGCCCAATGGGGCAATTAAGTCAGCCCCAGCATTTT,CASSPMGQLSQPQHF